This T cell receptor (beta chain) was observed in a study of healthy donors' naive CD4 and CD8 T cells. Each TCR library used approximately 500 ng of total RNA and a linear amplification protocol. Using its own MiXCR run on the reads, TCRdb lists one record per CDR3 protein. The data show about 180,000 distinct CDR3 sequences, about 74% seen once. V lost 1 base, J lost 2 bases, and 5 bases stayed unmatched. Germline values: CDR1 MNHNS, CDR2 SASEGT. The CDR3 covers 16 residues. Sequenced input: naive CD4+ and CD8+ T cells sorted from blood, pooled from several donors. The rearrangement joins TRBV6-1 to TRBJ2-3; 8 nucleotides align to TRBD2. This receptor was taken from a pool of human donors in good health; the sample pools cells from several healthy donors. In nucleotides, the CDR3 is TGTGCCAGCAGTGAAGTCAAGCGGGGGATCACAGATACGCAGTATTTT. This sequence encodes CASSEVKRGITDTQYF.